The present T cell receptor (beta chain) was sequenced within a study of cytomegalovirus exposure and HLA in healthy donors. Whole-study context: Falling in the Caucasian-associated ancestry cluster were 80% to 90% of some 400 genotyped donors.

Trimming stripped 3 bases from V and 3 bases from J, with 9 bases between. Per the germline V gene, CDR1 is MDHEN and CDR2 is SYDVKM. The CDR3 sequence is 14 residues long. Both 60 Vbeta primers and 13 Jbeta primers went into the PCR. This table comes from immunoSEQ multiplex PCR, and its TCRdb copy is limited to in-frame clones, with some not included. The sample consists of roughly 180,000 clones, about 80% of them appearing once. V and J are TRBV28 and TRBJ1-5, with D hard to call. Sequenced sample: PBMCs. The receptor was derived from a woman between 18 and 29 years old in good health and CMV-seropositive. The DNA for the CDR3 is TGTGCCAGCAGTTTTAGTAGCATCAATCAGCCCCAGCATTTT. Translated: CASSFSSINQPQHF.